The sequence of this T cell receptor (beta chain) was determined in a study of shared clonotypes between healthy human individuals. Generated by immunoSEQ multiplex PCR, the TCRdb table keeps only in-frame clones and is missing some. The sample lists around 1 million clones, more than 75% occurring once. This clonotype originated in a young man in good health. Sequencing used memory CD4+ T cells sorted from blood. As for subset: CD45RA-negative fraction.

This chain's CDR3 is CASSHEPQHF. DNA for the CDR3: TGTGCCAGCAGCCATGAGCCCCAGCATTTT. This chain joins TRBV14 and TRBJ1-5; no reliable D call. V was clipped by 3 bases and J by 8 bases, with 2 bases between them. The V gene's germline CDR1 is SGHDN and CDR2 FVKESK. CDR3 length: 10 residues.